One TCR beta chain is described in this entry. The authors' processing: Estimation of nucleated cell counts relied on the amplification of reference gene primers. The table came from immunoSEQ multiplex PCR; TCRdb's copy has only in-frame clones and leaves some out. V, J and clone size derive from that table, while D and trimming were established from the DNA sequence. The sample yields more than 100,000 clones, about 89% seen once. This sample was included in a study of blood T cell repertoires in COVID-19. Study summary: The origin of the acute and convalescent COVID-19 samples was the United States, Italy and Spain.

Germline CDR1 KGHDR, CDR2 SFDVKD. This CDR3 region has 13 residues. The germline V and J ends were trimmed by 7 bases and 1 base, with 9 bases remaining between them. V and J are TRBV24-1 and TRBJ1-1; tentatively, D is TRBD1 (5 bases). This TCR derives from a woman aged 55-75 years with acute or convalescent COVID-19. The sequenced sample was peripheral blood. CDR3 DNA: TGTGCCACCAGGGCGGGACCGAACACTGAAGCTTTCTTT. Translated: CATRAGPNTEAFF.